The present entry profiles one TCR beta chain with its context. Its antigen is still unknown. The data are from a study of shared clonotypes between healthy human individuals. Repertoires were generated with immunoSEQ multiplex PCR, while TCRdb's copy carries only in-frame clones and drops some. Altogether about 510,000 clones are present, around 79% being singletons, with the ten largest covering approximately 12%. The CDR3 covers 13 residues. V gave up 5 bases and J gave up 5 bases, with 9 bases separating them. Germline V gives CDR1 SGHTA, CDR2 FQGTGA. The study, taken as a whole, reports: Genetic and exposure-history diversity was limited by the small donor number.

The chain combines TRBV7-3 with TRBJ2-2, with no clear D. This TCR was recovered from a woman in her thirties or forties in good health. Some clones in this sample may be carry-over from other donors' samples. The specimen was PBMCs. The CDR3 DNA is TGTGCCAGCAGCAACGGTCAGACCGGGGAGCTGTTTTTT. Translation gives CASSNGQTGELFF.